In its sample, the clone carrying this T cell receptor (beta chain) was seen a few times. The record originates from a study of cytomegalovirus exposure and HLA in healthy donors. Trimming at V came to 7 bases and at J to 7 bases, leaving 5 bases not matched to a gene. CDR3 length equals 12 residues. CDR1 is GTSNPN, CDR2 SVGIG, per germline (reference sequence). The data were produced by immunoSEQ multiplex PCR, yet TCRdb's version contains in-frame clones alone and is incomplete. The sample has 220,000 or so clones; around four fifths are singletons. This TCR was recovered from a woman aged 18-30 years in good health and CMV-seronegative. Sequenced input: PBMCs. The chain couples TRBV30 to TRBJ2-2; 8 positions match TRBD1. CDR3 sequence reads: CASRGLGGELFF. CDR3 bases: TGTGCCTCCAGGGGGCTCGGCGGGGAGCTGTTTTTT.